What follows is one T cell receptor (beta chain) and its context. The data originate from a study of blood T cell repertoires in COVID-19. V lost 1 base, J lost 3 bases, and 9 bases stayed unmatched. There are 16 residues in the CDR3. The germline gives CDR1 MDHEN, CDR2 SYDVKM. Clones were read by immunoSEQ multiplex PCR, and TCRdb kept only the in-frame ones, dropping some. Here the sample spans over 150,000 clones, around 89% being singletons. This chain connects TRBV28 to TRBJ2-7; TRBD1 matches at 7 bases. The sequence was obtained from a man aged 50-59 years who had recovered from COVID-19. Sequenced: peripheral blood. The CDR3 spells CASSLFSKGQSYEQYF. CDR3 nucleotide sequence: TGTGCCAGCAGTTTATTCTCCAAGGGACAGAGCTACGAGCAGTACTTC.